This T cell receptor (beta chain) was sequenced in a study of blood T cell repertoires in COVID-19. Clones were read by immunoSEQ multiplex PCR, and TCRdb kept only the in-frame ones, dropping some. Of about 78,000 clones detected, roughly 89% appear once; the ten largest clones hold nearly 5%. Germline CDR1 is LGHNA and CDR2 is YNFKEQ. CDR3 length: 15 residues. Trimming at V came to 4 bases and at J to 2 bases, leaving 7 bases not matched to a gene. The source material was peripheral blood. The rearrangement uses TRBV4-2 and TRBJ2-5; 7 bases align to TRBD2. This clonotype was obtained from a woman over 75 with active or convalescent COVID-19. The CDR3 here is CASSPRERGQETQYF. The CDR3 nucleotides read TGTGCCAGCAGCCCTAGGGAGCGGGGACAAGAGACCCAGTACTTC.